This is a list of T cell receptor beta chains from one sample in a study of CD8 T cells in Susac syndrome. TCRdb re-called the immunoSEQ multiplex PCR reads with MiXCR, one entry per CDR3 protein. The data hold about 73,000 distinct CDR3 sequences, with about 95% observed a single time. The sequencing sample was made of CD8+ T cells from PBMCs. These receptors all come from a human donor with multiple sclerosis. Each CDR3 is given with its conserved first and last residue. A D gene is named only where the DNA matches it firmly.

D	V	J	DNA	CDR3
TRBD1	TRBV7-9	TRBJ1-5	TGTGCCAGCAGCTCGGACAGGGTGAACCAGCCCCAGCATTTT	CASSSDRVNQPQHF
-	TRBV19	TRBJ1-1	TGTGCCAGTAGGATTAACACTGAAGCTTTCTTT	CASRINTEAFF
-	TRBV13	TRBJ2-3	TGTGCCAGCAGCTTAGGCTATGGGGATACGCAGTATTTT	CASSLGYGDTQYF
-	TRBV9	TRBJ1-1	TGTGCCAGCAGCGCCTCGGGGGGGTGGAACACTGAAGCTTTCTTT	CASSASGGWNTEAFF
-	TRBV4-2	TRBJ2-7	TGTGCCAGCAGCCAAGAGACGGGTGCGGGGTACGAGCAGTACTTC	CASSQETGAGYEQYF
TRBD1	TRBV2	TRBJ1-1	TGTGCCAGCAGGGGGACAGCCAGCACTGAAGCTTTCTTT	CASRGTASTEAFF
-	TRBV29-1	TRBJ2-1	TGCAGCGTTGCTGGGTACAATGAGCAGTTCTTC	CSVAGYNEQFF
TRBD2	TRBV28	TRBJ2-5	TGTGCCAGCGGTCCGGGGGGCCAGTACTTC	CASGPGGQYF
-	TRBV29-1	TRBJ2-7	TGCAGCGTCCTATTCAGCTACGAGCAGTACTTC	CSVLFSYEQYF
-	TRBV30	TRBJ2-3	TGTGCCTTATGGCTGGATACGCAGTATTTT	CALWLDTQYF